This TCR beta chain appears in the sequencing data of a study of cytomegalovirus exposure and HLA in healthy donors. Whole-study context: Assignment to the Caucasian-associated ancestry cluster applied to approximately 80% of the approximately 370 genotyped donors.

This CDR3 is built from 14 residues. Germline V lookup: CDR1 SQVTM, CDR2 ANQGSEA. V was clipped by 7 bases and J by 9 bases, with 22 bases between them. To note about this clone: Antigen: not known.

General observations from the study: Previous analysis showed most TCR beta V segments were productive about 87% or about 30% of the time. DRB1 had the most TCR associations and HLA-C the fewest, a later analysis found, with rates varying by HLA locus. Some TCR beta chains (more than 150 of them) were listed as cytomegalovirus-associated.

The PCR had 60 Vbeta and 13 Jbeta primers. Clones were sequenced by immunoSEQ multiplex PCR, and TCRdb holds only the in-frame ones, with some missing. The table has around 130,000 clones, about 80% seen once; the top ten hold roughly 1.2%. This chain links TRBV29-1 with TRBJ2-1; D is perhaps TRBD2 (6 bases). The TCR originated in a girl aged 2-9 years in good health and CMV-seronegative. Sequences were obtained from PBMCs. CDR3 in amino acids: CSAAFPPGVSEQFF. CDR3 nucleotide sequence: TGCAGCGCCGCCTTCCCCCCGGGAGTATCTGAGCAGTTCTTC.